A single T cell receptor (beta chain) is shown here with its context. The antigen is not known. The assay that was used to sequence DNA from cultured CD4+ T cells was the Oncomine TCR Beta short-read assay. TCRdb reprocessed the PCR reads with MiXCR, giving one entry per CDR3 protein. Here the sample spans about 15,000 distinct CDR3 sequences, under 75% being singletons. This entry comes from a study of vaccination and CD4 T cells after COVID-19. The study's findings and limits: Reactive clone data from convalescent patients indicated a median of about 88% appearing only post-vaccination.

Noted treatment: approximately nine-day PBMC culture with coronavirus spike peptide pools or control peptides (ViraFEST assay). This CDR3 is built from 16 residues. J lost 4 bases, V lost 6 bases, and 10 bases had no gene match. Germline CDR1 MNHNS, CDR2 SASEGT. Material for sequencing was CD4+ T cells from blood, cultured in vitro. J is TRBJ1-2 and V is TRBV6-1; 11 positions match TRBD1. The sequence came from a human donor who had recovered from COVID-19. The CDR3 DNA reads as TGTGCCAGCAGAACTCCGGGACAGGGGGGTTTCTATGGCTACACCTTC. Protein: CASRTPGQGGFYGYTF.